The clone carrying this T cell receptor (beta chain) was detected a few times. These data originate in a study of blood T cell repertoires in COVID-19. Turning to the study itself: COVID-19 samples collected from the United States, Italy and Spain covered acute and convalescent phases. PBMCs, B-cell-depleted T cells, or T cells provided the cDNA or gDNA that made up the material.

Source study methods: The authors estimated nucleated cell counts from reference gene primer amplification. The protocol was immunoSEQ multiplex PCR, while the TCRdb copy is restricted to in-frame clones and leaves out a portion. V, J and clone size are those of that table, while D and trimming were read from the DNA. In the table there are 100,000 to 150,000 clones, approximately 80% of which are singletons. The CDR3 totals 14 residues. Germline CDR1 reads GTSNPN; CDR2 reads SVGIG (reference sequence). The V segment lost 2 bases and the J segment 12 bases; nucleotides outside the gene matches: 13. The clonotype comes from a man aged 35-49 years with active or convalescent COVID-19. The specimen was peripheral blood. J is TRBJ2-1 and V is TRBV30; 7 bases are a match to TRBD2. CDR3 region: CAWSQRLAGDWQFF. The CDR3 coding sequence is TGTGCCTGGAGTCAAAGACTAGCCGGAGATTGGCAGTTCTTC.